The 28 T cell receptor beta chains given below trace back to one sample, sequenced in a study of blood T cell repertoires in COVID-19. TCRdb's table, derived via immunoSEQ multiplex PCR, lists solely in-frame clones and lacks some. Of about 330,000 clones in the sample, more than 75% are singletons; the top ten hold about 3.9%. The sample was peripheral blood. The receptors shown here come from a woman aged 45-65 years with active or convalescent COVID-19.

This clone was picked up one time. The V call is TRBV3-1 (or the pseudogene TRBV3-2), the J call TRBJ2-2; 9 bases are shared with TRBD2. V shed 7 bases and J 6 bases; nucleotides not matched to a gene: 6. Germline V CDR1 and CDR2: LGHDT, YNNKEL (reference sequence). The CDR3 contains 14 residues. Here the CDR3 DNA reads TGTGCCAGCAAGAGTAGCGGGAGTTCCGGGGAGCTGTTTTTT. It is translated as CASKSSGSSGELFF.

The V gene is TRBV28, the J gene TRBJ2-5, with TRBD1 as a possible D gene (5 bases). This CDR3 is built from 16 residues. V was shortened by 3 bases and J by 3 bases, with 17 bases between the two germline ends. Per the germline V gene, CDR1 is MDHEN and CDR2 is SYDVKM. DNA for the CDR3: TGTGCCAGCAGTTTCCCGACACGACAGAACGAAGAGACCCAGTACTTC. It is translated as CASSFPTRQNEETQYF.

This sequence joins TRBV7-2 and TRBJ1-2; TRBD1 might be the D (6 bases). Deletions cut 1 base from V and 8 bases from J, with 17 bases between. There are 15 residues in the CDR3. Germline V CDR1 and CDR2: SGHTA, FQGNSA. The DNA of the CDR3 is TGTGCCAGCAGCTTAGATATGGGACAAGGAGTGGGCTACACCTTC. It translates to CASSLDMGQGVGYTF.

Written as DNA, the CDR3 is TGTGCCAGCAGCCTCACAGTGAATCCTAACTATGGCTACACCTTC. Its translation: CASSLTVNPNYGYTF. V is TRBV3-1 (or the pseudogene TRBV3-2) and J is TRBJ1-2; no reliable D call. This CDR3 contains 15 residues. The germline CDR1 and CDR2 sequences are LGHDT and YNNKEL (reference sequence). Trimming removed 4 bases at V and 0 bases at J, with 12 bases between.

The gene calls are TRBV6-6 and TRBJ2-1; the D gene is possibly TRBD2 (5 bases). V was trimmed by 5 bases and J by 5 bases, leaving 16 bases between them. The germline V gene has CDR1 MNHNY and CDR2 SVGAGI (reference sequence). The CDR3 sequence is 15 residues long. The CDR3, as DNA: TGTGCCAGCAGTCCCCCCGCGGGCTATCACAATGAGCAGTTCTTC. This encodes CASSPPAGYHNEQFF.

The chain carries TRBV18 and TRBJ2-1; 12 bases match TRBD2. This CDR3 comprises 17 residues. Germline trimming cut 3 bases from V and 2 bases from J; bases unmatched to any gene: 5. Looked up from germline, CDR1 is KGHSH and CDR2 is LQKENI. As DNA, the CDR3 is TGTGCCAGCTCACCTGCGGGACTAGCGGGCCCCTACAATGAGCAGTTCTTC. The encoded protein is CASSPAGLAGPYNEQFF.

This rearrangement joins TRBV15 to TRBJ1-5; 11 bases match TRBD1. The germline V gene encodes CDR1 LNHNV and CDR2 YYDKDF (reference sequence). V dropped 3 bases and J dropped 0; count of bases not matched to a gene: 4. The length of the CDR3 is 17 residues. The CDR3 sequence is CATSRDRGLNSNQPQHF. CDR3 DNA: TGTGCCACCAGCAGGGACAGGGGGCTAAATAGCAATCAGCCCCAGCATTTT.

The rearrangement uses TRBV15 and TRBJ2-7, with D possibly TRBD1 on 5 matching bases. V gave up 2 bases and J gave up 4 bases, with 18 bases separating them. Germline loops: CDR1 LNHNV, CDR2 YYDKDF (reference sequence). CDR3 length: 16 residues. In nucleotides, the CDR3 is TGTGCCACCAGCAGACCGGCCCCCATAAGGGGTTACGAGCAGTACTTC. Translated: CATSRPAPIRGYEQYF.

The chain combines TRBV7-9 with TRBJ1-4; D not resolved. Between the trimmed V and J ends, which lost 4 bases and 8 bases, there was a span of 17 bases. Germline V gives CDR1 SEHNR, CDR2 FQNEAQ (reference sequence). The CDR3 has 15 amino acids. Written as DNA, the CDR3 is TGTGCCAGCAGCTCACAAGAGGCCCCGGGGGAAAAACTGTTTTTT. Amino acids: CASSSQEAPGEKLFF.

This chain uses TRBV7-3 with TRBJ2-1; 9 bases are a match to TRBD2. The CDR3 has 14 amino acids. Germline V CDR1 and CDR2: SGHTA, FQGTGA. V lost 2 bases, J lost 6 bases, and 2 bases stayed unmatched. CDR3 residues: CASSLAGGPNEQFF. In nucleotides, the CDR3 is TGTGCCAGCAGCTTAGCGGGGGGGCCCAATGAGCAGTTCTTC.

The chain joins TRBV4-1 to TRBJ2-7; possible D gene TRBD2, 6 bases. The CDR3 sequence is 18 residues long. Germline loops: CDR1 MGHRA, CDR2 YSYEKL. V gave up 1 base and J gave up 4 bases, with 23 bases separating them. The CDR3: CASSQGVPDVGGTYEQYF. CDR3 DNA: TGCGCCAGCAGCCAAGGAGTTCCGGACGTCGGGGGAACTTACGAGCAGTACTTC.

The chain is built from TRBV5-5 and TRBJ2-5; D is perhaps TRBD1 (6 bases). CDR3 length: 18 residues. V was trimmed by 5 bases and J by 2 bases, leaving 25 bases between them. CDR1 and CDR2 from the germline V gene are SGHKS and YYEKEE (reference sequence). Here the CDR3 reads CASRYLTLPGQIQETQYF. DNA for the CDR3: TGTGCCAGCAGATACTTGACGCTCCCGGGACAAATACAAGAGACCCAGTACTTC.

CDR3 loop: CASSPPGPGTEAFF. The CDR3 DNA is TGCGCCAGCAGCCCCCCAGGGCCAGGCACTGAAGCTTTCTTT. V is TRBV5-1 and J is TRBJ1-1; maybe TRBD1 (5 bases). V lost 4 bases, J lost 4 bases, and 14 bases lay in between. CDR1 is SGHRS, CDR2 YFSETQ, per germline. This CDR3 has 14 residues.

This clone occurred a few times. The chain has TRBV11-2 and TRBJ1-5, with TRBD1 matching over 8 bases. There are 14 residues in the CDR3. Losses at the gene ends were 5 bases for V and 5 bases for J; bases not matched to a gene: 5. The germline gives CDR1 SGHAT, CDR2 FQNNGV. In nucleotides, the CDR3 is TGTGCCAGCAGCCCAGGGACAGGTCATCAGCCCCAGCATTTT. This encodes CASSPGTGHQPQHF.

With regard to this clone: The same CDR3 also results from other DNA sequences found in this sample. The chain carries TRBV7-3 and TRBJ2-6; D is unresolved. Germline V lookup: CDR1 SGHTA, CDR2 FQGTGA. The V gene lost 5 bases and the J gene lost 0 bases, with 5 bases spanning the gap. CDR3 size: 14 residues. CDR3 sequence: CASSPSSGANVLTF. CDR3 nucleotide sequence: TGTGCCAGCAGCCCCAGCTCTGGGGCCAACGTCCTGACTTTC.

This chain uses TRBV28 with TRBJ2-3, with 13 nucleotides matching TRBD2. After removal of 5 bases from V and 5 bases from J, the junction contained 13 bases not matched to a gene. The CDR3 length is 18 residues. Germline V gene data show CDR1 as MDHEN and CDR2 as SYDVKM. CDR3 DNA: TGTGCCAGCAGTAGCTATTCCGGGACTAGCGGGAAAATAGATACGCAGTATTTT. Translated: CASSSYSGTSGKIDTQYF.

The genes are TRBV6-6 and TRBJ2-7, with D possibly being TRBD2 (5 bases). The length of the CDR3 is 16 residues. The germline gives CDR1 MNHNY, CDR2 SVGAGI (reference sequence). The V gene lost 6 bases and the J gene lost 5 bases, with 23 bases spanning the gap. CDR3 nucleotides: TGTGCCAGCAGCCCGTTCATCCGGGAAGGGATACACGAGCAGTACTTC. It encodes CASSPFIREGIHEQYF.

The chain couples TRBV19 to TRBJ2-7; D gene unclear. Between the trimmed V and J ends, which lost 3 bases and 5 bases, there was a span of 8 bases. Germline CDR1 is LNHDA and CDR2 is SQIVND (reference sequence). The CDR3 loop spans 12 amino acids. CDR3 sequence: CASSIGRNEQYF. In DNA form, the CDR3 reads TGTGCCAGTAGTATTGGCCGTAACGAGCAGTACTTC.

V gene TRBV18 combines with J gene TRBJ2-2; D possibly corresponds to TRBD2 (5 bases). Trimming cost V 6 bases and J 6 bases, with 11 bases left between them. Germline-derived CDR1 and CDR2 are KGHSH and LQKENI. The length of the CDR3 is 13 residues. Here the CDR3 reads CASSQASSGELFF. In DNA form, the CDR3 reads TGTGCCAGCTCGCAAGCTAGCTCCGGGGAGCTGTTTTTT. Full variable domain (remainder filled in from reference TRBV18 and TRBJ2-2): NAGVMQNPRHLVRRRGQEARLRCSPMKGHSHVYWYRQLPEEGLKFMVYLQKENIIDESGMPKERFSAEFPKEGPSILRIQQVVRGDSAAYFCASSQASSGELFFGEGSRLTVL.

The rearrangement uses TRBV6-6 and TRBJ1-2; D might be TRBD1 (6 bases). Per the germline V gene, CDR1 is MNHNY and CDR2 is SVGAGI (reference sequence). V shed 5 bases and J shed 5 bases, with 15 bases lying between them. The CDR3 sequence is 14 residues long. CDR3 DNA sequence: TGTGCCAGCAGTGACACCGGGACACCATATGGCTACACCTTC. This translates into CASSDTGTPYGYTF.

The chain has TRBV5-1 and TRBJ2-5; D is unresolved. CDR1 is SGHRS and CDR2 is YFSETQ in the germline V gene. V was pared by 2 bases and J by 5 bases, with 7 bases between. The CDR3 spans 12 residues. Here the CDR3 DNA reads TGCGCCAGCAGCTTTGACTGGGAGACCCAGTACTTC. This encodes CASSFDWETQYF.

This chain connects TRBV12-5 to TRBJ1-1; perhaps TRBD1 as D (5 bases). CDR1 and CDR2 (germline): LGHNT, FRNRAP. The V end lost 5 bases, the J end lost 3 bases, and 19 bases lay between the germline ends. The CDR3 consists of 16 residues. CDR3 sequence (DNA): TGTGCTAGTGGTCTACTTGACAGTCCCCGGTACACTGAAGCTTTCTTT. Its translation: CASGLLDSPRYTEAFF.

The chain carries TRBV29-1 and TRBJ1-1; D is possibly TRBD1 (5 bases). Germline loops: CDR1 SQVTM, CDR2 ANQGSEA. The ends were cut back, 3 bases at V and 1 base at J, with 15 bases in the middle. The CDR3 extends over 15 amino acids. The CDR3 DNA follows: TGCAGCGTTGAGCTCACCAGGGCGGAGAACACTGAAGCTTTCTTT. This encodes CSVELTRAENTEAFF.

This chain joins TRBV5-1 and TRBJ1-4; 9 nucleotides match TRBD1. V shed 4 bases, J shed 4 bases, and the junction held 32 bases outside the gene matches. The germline gives CDR1 SGHRS, CDR2 YFSETQ. The CDR3 length is 24 residues. CDR3 sequence (DNA): TGCGCCAGCAGCGGAGCTCCGGGACAGGGCTCTTATCCCGGCTCCCACCGGGATAATGAAAAACTGTTTTTT. Translated, it gives CASSGAPGQGSYPGSHRDNEKLFF.

CDR3 DNA sequence: TGCGCCAGCAGCCAAGGGGACCGACTAGCTGATACGCAGTATTTT. This codes for CASSQGDRLADTQYF. The chain combines TRBV4-3 with TRBJ2-3; TRBD2 matches at 7 bases. The V gene end was trimmed by 1 base and the J gene end by 6 bases; junction bases not matched to a gene: 7. Germline V gives CDR1 LGHNA, CDR2 YSLEER. There are 15 residues in the CDR3.

This clone was seen a handful of times. V usage is TRBV2 and J usage is TRBJ2-7, with D perhaps matching TRBD2 (6 bases). The V end was cut by 0 bases, the J end by 0 bases, with 9 bases between. The CDR3 length is 15 residues. Looked up from germline, CDR1 is SNHLY and CDR2 is FYNNEI. This CDR3 is CASSEAGGPSYEQYF. The CDR3 DNA sequence: TGTGCCAGCAGTGAAGCGGGAGGACCCTCCTACGAGCAGTACTTC.

This chain links TRBV30 with TRBJ1-1; a possible D gene is TRBD1 (5 bases). Trimming pared 4 bases from V and 4 bases from J, leaving 13 bases between. Germline CDR1 and CDR2: GTSNPN and SVGIG (reference sequence). The CDR3 is 13 amino acids. The CDR3 nucleotides are TGTGCCTGGAACCCAGGCGGGGGCACTGAAGCTTTCTTT. It specifies CAWNPGGGTEAFF.

This clone was seen only once. In DNA form, the CDR3 reads TGTGCCAGCAGCTCTAGACAGGGTCGGTCTGAAGCTTTCTTT. Translating gives CASSSRQGRSEAFF. The chain is built from TRBV7-2 and TRBJ1-1; 7 positions agree with TRBD1. This CDR3 is built from 14 residues. J gave up 6 bases and V 4 bases, and 8 bases lay outside the gene matches. Germline CDR1 SGHTA, CDR2 FQGNSA.